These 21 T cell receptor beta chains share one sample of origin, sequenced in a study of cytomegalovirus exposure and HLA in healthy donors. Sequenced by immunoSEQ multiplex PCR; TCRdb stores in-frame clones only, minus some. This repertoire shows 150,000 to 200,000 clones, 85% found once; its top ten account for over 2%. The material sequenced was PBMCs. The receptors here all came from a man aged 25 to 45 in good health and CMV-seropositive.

CDR3 bases: TGTGCCATCAGTGAGTCGACAGGGGGCCTCTATGGCTACACCTTC. It codes for CAISESTGGLYGYTF. This chain links TRBV10-3 with TRBJ1-2, with 10 bases aligning to TRBD1. CDR1 and CDR2 (germline): ENHRY, SYGVKD. The J segment lost 4 bases and the V segment lost 0 bases, leaving 2 bases of the junction unmatched. CDR3 length: 15 amino acids.

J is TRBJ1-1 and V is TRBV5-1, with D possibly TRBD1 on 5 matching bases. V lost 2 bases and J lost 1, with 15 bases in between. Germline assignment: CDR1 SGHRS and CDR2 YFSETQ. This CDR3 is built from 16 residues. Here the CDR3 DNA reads TGCGCCAGCAGCTTATATTCTGGCAGGGCGAACACTGAAGCTTTCTTT. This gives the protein CASSLYSGRANTEAFF. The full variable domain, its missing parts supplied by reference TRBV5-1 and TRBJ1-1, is KAGVTQTPRYLIKTRGQQVTLSCSPISGHRSVSWYQQTPGQGLQFLFEYFSETQRNKGNFPGRFSGRQFSNSRSEMNVSTLELGDSALYLCASSLYSGRANTEAFFGQGTRLTVV.

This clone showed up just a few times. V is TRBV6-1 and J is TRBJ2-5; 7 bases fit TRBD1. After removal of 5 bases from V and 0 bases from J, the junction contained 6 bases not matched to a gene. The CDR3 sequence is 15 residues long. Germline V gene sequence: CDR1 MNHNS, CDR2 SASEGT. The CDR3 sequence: CASSTRQGHQETQYF. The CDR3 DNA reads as TGTGCCAGCAGTACTCGACAGGGACACCAAGAGACCCAGTACTTC.

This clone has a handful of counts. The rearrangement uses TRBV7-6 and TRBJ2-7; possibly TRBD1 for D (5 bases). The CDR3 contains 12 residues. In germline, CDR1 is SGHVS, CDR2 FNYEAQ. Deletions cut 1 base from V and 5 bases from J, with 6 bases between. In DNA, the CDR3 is TGTGCCAGCAGCTTAGGCAGGGACGAGCAGTACTTC. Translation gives CASSLGRDEQYF.

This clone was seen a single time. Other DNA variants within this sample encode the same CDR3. The CDR3, as DNA: TGTGCCAGCAGCCCTAGCTCCTACGAGCAGTACTTC. It yields the protein CASSPSSYEQYF. The gene calls are TRBV7-9 and TRBJ2-7, with unresolved D. Trimming cost V 5 bases and J 0 bases, with 5 bases left between them. The CDR3 runs to 12 residues. CDR1 and CDR2 (germline): SEHNR, FQNEAQ (reference sequence).

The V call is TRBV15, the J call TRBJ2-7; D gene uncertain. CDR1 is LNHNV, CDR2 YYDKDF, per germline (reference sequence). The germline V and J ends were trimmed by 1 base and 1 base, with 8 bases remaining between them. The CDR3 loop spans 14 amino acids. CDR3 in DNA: TGTGCCACCAGCAGAGTGGGCAGTTCCTACGAGCAGTACTTC. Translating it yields CATSRVGSSYEQYF. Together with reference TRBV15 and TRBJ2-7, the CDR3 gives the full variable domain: DAMVIQNPRYQVTQFGKPVTLSCSQTLNHNVMYWYQQKSSQAPKLLFHYYDKDFNNEADTPDNFQSRRPNTSFCFLDIRSPGLGDTAMYLCATSRVGSSYEQYFGPGTRLTVT.

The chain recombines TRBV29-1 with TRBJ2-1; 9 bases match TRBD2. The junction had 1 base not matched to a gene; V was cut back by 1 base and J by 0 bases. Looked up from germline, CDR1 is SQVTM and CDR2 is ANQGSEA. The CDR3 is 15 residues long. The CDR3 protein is CSVEGRGGSYNEQFF. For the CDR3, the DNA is TGCAGCGTTGAAGGGCGGGGGGGCTCCTACAATGAGCAGTTCTTC.

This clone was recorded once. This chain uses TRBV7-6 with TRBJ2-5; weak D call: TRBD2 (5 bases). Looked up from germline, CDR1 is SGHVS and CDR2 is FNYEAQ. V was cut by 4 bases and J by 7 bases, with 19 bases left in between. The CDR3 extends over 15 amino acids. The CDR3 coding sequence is TGTGCCAGCAGCTCTCAAGAAAGGCGGGCGGCGACCCAGTACTTC. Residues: CASSSQERRAATQYF.

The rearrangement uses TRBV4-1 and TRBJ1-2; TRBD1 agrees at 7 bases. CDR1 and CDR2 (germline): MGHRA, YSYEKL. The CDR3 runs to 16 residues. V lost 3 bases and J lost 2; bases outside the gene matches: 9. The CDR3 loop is CASSQVTGARNYGYTF. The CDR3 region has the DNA TGCGCCAGCAGCCAGGTTACAGGGGCCCGAAACTATGGCTACACCTTC.

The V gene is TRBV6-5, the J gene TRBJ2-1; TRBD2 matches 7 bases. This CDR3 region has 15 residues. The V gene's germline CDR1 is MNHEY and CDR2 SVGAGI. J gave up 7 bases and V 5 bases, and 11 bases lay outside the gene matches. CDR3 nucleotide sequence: TGTGCCAGCAGTAGACGGGGGGTCACGGGAAATGAGCAGTTCTTC. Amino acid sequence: CASSRRGVTGNEQFF.

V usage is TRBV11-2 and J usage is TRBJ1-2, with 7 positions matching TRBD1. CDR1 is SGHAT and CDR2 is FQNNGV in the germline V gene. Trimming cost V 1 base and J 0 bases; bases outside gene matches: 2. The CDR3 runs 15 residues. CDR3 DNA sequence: TGTGCCAGCAGCTTAGGGGGGACAGCTAACTATGGCTACACCTTC. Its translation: CASSLGGTANYGYTF.

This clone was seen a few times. DNA for the CDR3: TGTGCCACCAGCAGGGCCACCGGACAGGGGGGGCATGAGCAGTTCTTC. It is translated as CATSRATGQGGHEQFF. The J gene is TRBJ2-1, the V gene TRBV15, with 10 bases lining up with TRBD1. Looked up from germline, CDR1 is LNHNV and CDR2 is YYDKDF (reference sequence). The CDR3 is 16 residues long. The trim removed 3 bases at V and 8 bases at J, leaving 10 bases unmatched.

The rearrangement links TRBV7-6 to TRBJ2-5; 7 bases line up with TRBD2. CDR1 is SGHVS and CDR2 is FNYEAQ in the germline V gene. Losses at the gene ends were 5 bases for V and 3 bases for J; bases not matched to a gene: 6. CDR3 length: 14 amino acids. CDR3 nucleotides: TGTGCCAGCAGCCTAGACAGCGGGGAAGAGACCCAGTACTTC. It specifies CASSLDSGEETQYF.

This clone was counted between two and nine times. CDR3 region: CASSLELRTNYGYTF. DNA of the CDR3: TGCGCCAGCAGCCTCGAGTTACGAACTAACTATGGCTACACCTTC. The rearrangement uses TRBV4-3 and TRBJ1-2; D call uncertain. The germline V and J ends were trimmed by 4 bases and 0 bases, with 12 bases remaining between them. The germline V gene has CDR1 LGHNA and CDR2 YSLEER. This CDR3 region has 15 residues.

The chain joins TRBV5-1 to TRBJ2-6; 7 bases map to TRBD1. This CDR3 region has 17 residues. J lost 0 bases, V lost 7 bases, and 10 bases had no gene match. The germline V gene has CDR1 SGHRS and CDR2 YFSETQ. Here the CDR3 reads CASDRVGGNSGANVLTF. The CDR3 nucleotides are TGCGCCAGCGACAGGGTAGGGGGTAACTCTGGGGCCAACGTCCTGACTTTC.

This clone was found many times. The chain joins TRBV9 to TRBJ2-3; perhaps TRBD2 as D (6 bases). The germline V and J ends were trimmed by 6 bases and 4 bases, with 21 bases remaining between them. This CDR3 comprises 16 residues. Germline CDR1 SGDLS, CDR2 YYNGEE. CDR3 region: CASTRNPGRRADTQYF. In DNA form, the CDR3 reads TGTGCCAGCACCCGTAATCCGGGGCGGAGGGCAGATACGCAGTATTTT.

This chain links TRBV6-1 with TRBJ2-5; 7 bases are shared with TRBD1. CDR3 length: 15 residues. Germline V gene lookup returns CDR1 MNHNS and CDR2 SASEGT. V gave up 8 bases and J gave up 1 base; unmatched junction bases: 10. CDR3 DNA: TGTGCCAGCGGAGCCCTGGGGACAGCCCAAGAGACCCAGTACTTC. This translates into CASGALGTAQETQYF.

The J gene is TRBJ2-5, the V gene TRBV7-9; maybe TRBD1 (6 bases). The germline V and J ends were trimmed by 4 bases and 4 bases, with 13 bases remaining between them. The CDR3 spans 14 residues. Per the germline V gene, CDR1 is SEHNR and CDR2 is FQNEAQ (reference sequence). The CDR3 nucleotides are TGTGCCAGCAGCTCGATCCAGGGGCTAGAGACCCAGTACTTC. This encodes CASSSIQGLETQYF.

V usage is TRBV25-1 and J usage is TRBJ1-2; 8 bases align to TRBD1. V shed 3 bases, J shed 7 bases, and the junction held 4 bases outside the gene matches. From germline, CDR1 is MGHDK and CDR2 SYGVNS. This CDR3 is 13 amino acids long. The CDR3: CASSDRQGAGYTF. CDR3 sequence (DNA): TGTGCCAGCAGTGATCGGCAGGGGGCTGGCTACACCTTC.

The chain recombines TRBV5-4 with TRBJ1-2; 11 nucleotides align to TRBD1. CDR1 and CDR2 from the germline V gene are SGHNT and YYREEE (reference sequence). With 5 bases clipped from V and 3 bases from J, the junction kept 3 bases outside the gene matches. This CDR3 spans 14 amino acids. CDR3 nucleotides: TGTGCCAGCAGTAGGACAGGGGGCGACTATGGCTACACCTTC. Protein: CASSRTGGDYGYTF.

CDR3 sequence reads: CASSLAGGPSEQYF. CDR3 nucleotide sequence: TGTGCCAGCAGCTTAGCGGGGGGGCCCTCCGAGCAGTACTTC. V is TRBV7-9 and J is TRBJ2-7, with D maybe TRBD2 (7 bases). The V gene lost 0 bases and the J gene lost 6 bases, with 12 bases spanning the gap. CDR3 length equals 14 residues. Germline assignment: CDR1 SEHNR and CDR2 FQNEAQ (reference sequence).